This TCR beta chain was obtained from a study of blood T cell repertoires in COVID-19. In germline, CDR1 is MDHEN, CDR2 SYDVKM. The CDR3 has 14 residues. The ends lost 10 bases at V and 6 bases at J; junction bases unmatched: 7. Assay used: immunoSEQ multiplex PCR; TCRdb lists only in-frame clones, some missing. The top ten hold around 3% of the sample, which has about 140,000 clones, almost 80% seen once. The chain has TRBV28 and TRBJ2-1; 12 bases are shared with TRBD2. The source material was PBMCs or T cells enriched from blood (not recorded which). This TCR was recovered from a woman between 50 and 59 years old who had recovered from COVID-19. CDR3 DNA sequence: TGTGCCACCCAACCGGGACTAGCGGGCAATGAGCAGTTCTTC. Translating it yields CATQPGLAGNEQFF.